A single sample is the source of the 10 T cell receptor beta chains below, sequenced in a study of blood T cell repertoires in COVID-19. The method was immunoSEQ multiplex PCR; TCRdb's version includes in-frame clones alone and lacks a portion of them. Here the sample spans 300,000 to 350,000 clones, approximately 85% being singletons. Sequencing was performed on PBMCs or T cells enriched from blood (not recorded which). These receptor sequences come from a man between 25 and 39 years old who had recovered from COVID-19.

This clone was seen once. The chain recombines TRBV19 with TRBJ1-2; 8 nucleotides line up with TRBD1. The CDR3 is 16 amino acids. Germline CDR1 LNHDA, CDR2 SQIVND (reference sequence). Germline trimming cut 6 bases from V and 5 bases from J; bases unmatched to any gene: 14. The CDR3: CASSPMQGAIGYGYTF. The CDR3 bases are TGTGCCAGTAGCCCAATGCAGGGGGCGATTGGGTATGGCTACACCTTC. The entire variable domain, with the rest obtained from reference TRBV19 and TRBJ1-2, is as follows: DGGITQSPKYLFRKEGQNVTLSCEQNLNHDAMYWYRQDPGQGLRLIYYSQIVNDFQKGDIAEGYSVSREKKESFPLTVTSAQKNPTAFYLCASSPMQGAIGYGYTFGSGTRLTVV.

This rearrangement joins TRBV6-1 to TRBJ1-3; TRBD1 might be the D (5 bases). The germline V gene encodes CDR1 MNHNS and CDR2 SASEGT. The CDR3 length is 13 residues. Trimming cost V 2 bases and J 10 bases, with 12 bases left between them. The CDR3 region is CASSESGSKTIYF. The CDR3 region has the DNA TGTGCCAGCAGTGAATCAGGGTCCAAGACCATATATTTT.

DNA for the CDR3: TGTGCCAGCAGCTCAACTATTTCAACTAATGAAAAACTGTTTTTT. Its translation is CASSSTISTNEKLFF. The chain uses TRBV7-8 and TRBJ1-4; D not resolved. Germline-derived CDR1 and CDR2 are SGHVS and FQNEAQ. Trimming pared 4 bases from V and 0 bases from J, leaving 9 bases between. The CDR3 contains 15 residues.

Written as DNA, the CDR3 is TGTGCCAGCAGCTTATGGAGAGTTGAGACCCAGTACTTC. This encodes CASSLWRVETQYF. The chain is built from TRBV7-9 and TRBJ2-5; D gene uncertain. The CDR3 has 13 amino acids. The V gene lost 2 bases and the J gene lost 5 bases, with 9 bases spanning the gap. Germline V gene data show CDR1 as SEHNR and CDR2 as FQNEAQ (reference sequence). The full variable domain, in which reference TRBV7-9 and TRBJ2-5 provide the parts outside the CDR3, is DTGVSQNPRHKITKRGQNVTFRCDPISEHNRLYWYRQTLGQGPEFLTYFQNEAQLEKSRLLSDRFSAERPKGSFSTLEIQRTEQGDSAMYLCASSLWRVETQYFGPGTRLLVL.

V is TRBV6-5 and J is TRBJ2-7; 12 nucleotides agree with TRBD1. The CDR3 totals 15 residues. The junction had 4 bases not matched to a gene; V was cut back by 2 bases and J by 5 bases. Germline CDR1 and CDR2: MNHEY and SVGAGI. Written as DNA, the CDR3 is TGTGCCAGCAGTTACACCGGGACAGGGGGCGACGAGCAGTACTTC. This sequence encodes CASSYTGTGGDEQYF.

The chain has TRBV5-1 and TRBJ1-1, with D possibly being TRBD1 (5 bases). CDR3 length: 15 residues. Germline CDR1 SGHRS, CDR2 YFSETQ. V lost 4 bases to trimming and J lost 1 base, with 14 bases between them. CDR3 residues: CASSPVTGPNTEAFF. CDR3 bases: TGCGCCAGCAGCCCCGTAACAGGCCCGAACACTGAAGCTTTCTTT.

The V call is TRBV30, the J call TRBJ2-5; 8 nucleotides match TRBD2. Germline values: CDR1 GTSNPN, CDR2 SVGIG (reference sequence). The CDR3 is 14 amino acids. Trimming removed 4 bases from V and 2 bases from J; junction bases left unmatched: 6. The CDR3 protein is CAWNKRGRQETQYF. In DNA form, the CDR3 reads TGTGCCTGGAATAAGCGGGGGAGGCAAGAGACCCAGTACTTC.

V usage is TRBV5-4 and J usage is TRBJ1-2; tentative D call: TRBD1 (6 bases). V gave up 4 bases and J gave up 10 bases, with 20 bases separating them. CDR1 is SGHNT, CDR2 YYREEE, per germline (reference sequence). The CDR3 loop spans 14 amino acids. In nucleotides, the CDR3 is TGTGCCAGCAGCCCAAGGGCAGGGGAGAAGGTCTACACCTTC. Encoded protein: CASSPRAGEKVYTF.

V usage is TRBV7-2 and J usage is TRBJ1-2; D possibly corresponds to TRBD1 (5 bases). V was clipped by 5 bases and J by 0 bases, with 16 bases between them. CDR1 is SGHTA, CDR2 FQGNSA, per germline. There are 16 residues in the CDR3. This CDR3 reads CASSPQPQQANYGYTF. Written as DNA, the CDR3 is TGTGCCAGCAGCCCTCAGCCCCAACAGGCTAACTATGGCTACACCTTC.

J is TRBJ1-1 and V is TRBV5-1, with 10 bases lining up with TRBD1. The CDR3 has 15 amino acids. The germline CDR1 and CDR2 sequences are SGHRS and YFSETQ. J lost 6 bases, V lost 4 bases, and 9 bases had no gene match. CDR3 nucleotides: TGCGCCAGCAGCCAGCCGGGACAGGGGATCGCTGAAGCTTTCTTT. Protein sequence: CASSQPGQGIAEAFF.